Detailed here is one T cell receptor (beta chain). Trimming at V came to 0 bases and at J to 5 bases, leaving 8 bases not matched to a gene. The CDR3 covers 16 residues. Germline V gene data show CDR1 as SGDLS and CDR2 as YYNGEE. These data originate in a study of blood T cell repertoires in COVID-19. Original handling: By means of reference gene primer amplification, nucleated cell counts were estimated. Assay: immunoSEQ multiplex PCR; the TCRdb copy retains only in-frame clones and omits some. V and J calls and clone size are given by that table; D and trimming were obtained from the DNA. Found here are 14,000 or so clones, 80% of them singletons; the top ten hold approximately 15%.

Sequencing was done on a sample of peripheral blood. The TCR was taken from a human donor in a cohort sampled during active COVID-19. The genes are TRBV9 and TRBJ1-2, with 9 positions matching TRBD1. CDR3 in amino acids: CASSVEQGAKTYGYTF. The CDR3 DNA follows: TGTGCCAGCAGCGTAGAACAGGGGGCGAAGACGTATGGCTACACCTTC.